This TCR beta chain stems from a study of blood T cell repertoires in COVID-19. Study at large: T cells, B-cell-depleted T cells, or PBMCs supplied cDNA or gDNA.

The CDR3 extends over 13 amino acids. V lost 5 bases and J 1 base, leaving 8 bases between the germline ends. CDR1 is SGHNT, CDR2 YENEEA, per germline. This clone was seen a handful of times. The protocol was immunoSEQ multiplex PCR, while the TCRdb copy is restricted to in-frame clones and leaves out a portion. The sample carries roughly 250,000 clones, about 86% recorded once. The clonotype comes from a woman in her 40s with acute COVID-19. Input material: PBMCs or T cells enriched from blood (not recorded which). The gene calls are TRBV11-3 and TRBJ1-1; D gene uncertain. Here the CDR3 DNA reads TGTGCCAGCAGCCAATCCGGGAACACTGAAGCTTTCTTT. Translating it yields CASSQSGNTEAFF.